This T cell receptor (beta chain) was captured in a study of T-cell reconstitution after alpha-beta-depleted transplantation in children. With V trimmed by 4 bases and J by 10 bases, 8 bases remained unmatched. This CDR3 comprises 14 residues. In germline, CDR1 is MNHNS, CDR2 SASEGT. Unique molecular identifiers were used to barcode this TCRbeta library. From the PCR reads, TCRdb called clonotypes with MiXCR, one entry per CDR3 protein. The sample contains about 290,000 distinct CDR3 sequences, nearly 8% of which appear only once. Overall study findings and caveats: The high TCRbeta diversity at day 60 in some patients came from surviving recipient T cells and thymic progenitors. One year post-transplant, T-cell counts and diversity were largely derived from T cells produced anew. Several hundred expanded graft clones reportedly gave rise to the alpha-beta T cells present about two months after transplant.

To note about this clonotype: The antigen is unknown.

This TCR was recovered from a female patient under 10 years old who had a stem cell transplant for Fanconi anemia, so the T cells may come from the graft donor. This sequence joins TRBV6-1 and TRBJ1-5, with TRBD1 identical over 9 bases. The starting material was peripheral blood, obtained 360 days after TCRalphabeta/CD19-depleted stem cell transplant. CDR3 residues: CASSGGQGPGPQHF. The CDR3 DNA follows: TGTGCCAGCAGTGGGGGACAGGGCCCGGGACCCCAGCATTTT.